One and the same sample provided the 24 T cell receptor beta chains below, sequenced in a study of shared clonotypes between healthy human individuals. Some clones are missing from TCRdb's copy, which holds only in-frame ones; the method was immunoSEQ multiplex PCR. The top ten hold about an eighth of the sample, which has more than 450,000 clones, around 79% seen once. The sequencing sample was made of PBMCs. The receptor set was obtained from a woman in her thirties or forties in good health. Some clones in this sample may be carry-over from other donors' samples.

The J gene is TRBJ2-3, the V gene TRBV10-3, with 12 bases fitting TRBD2. The length of the CDR3 is 16 residues. Germline values: CDR1 ENHRY, CDR2 SYGVKD. V trimming: 3 bases; J trimming: 6 bases; junction bases outside the gene matches: 7. CDR3 nucleotides: TGTGCCATCAGTGAAATTTGGACTAGCGGGGTGGATACGCAGTATTTT. As protein: CAISEIWTSGVDTQYF.

The V call is TRBV6-6, the J call TRBJ2-7; D unresolved. Germline CDR1 is MNHNY and CDR2 is SVGAGI (reference sequence). The CDR3 has 13 residues. V lost 2 bases and J lost 1, with 6 bases in between. CDR3 sequence (DNA): TGTGCCAGCAGTTACGTGGGGTCCTACGAGCAGTACTTC. Its translation: CASSYVGSYEQYF.

This clone was seen just once. The rearrangement links TRBV6-1 to TRBJ2-3; maybe TRBD1 (6 bases). Germline V gene data show CDR1 as MNHNS and CDR2 as SASEGT. This CDR3 is built from 14 residues. Between the trimmed V and J ends, which lost 6 bases and 6 bases, there was a span of 16 bases. CDR3 DNA: TGTGCCAGCAGCCAGGGGTCTATAGCTGATACGCAGTATTTT. Its protein product is CASSQGSIADTQYF.

V gene TRBV4-1 combines with J gene TRBJ2-7; D possibly corresponds to TRBD2 (5 bases). Germline-derived CDR1 and CDR2 are MGHRA and YSYEKL. The V and J ends lost 1 base and 4 bases respectively, with 14 bases between them. The length of the CDR3 is 15 residues. The CDR3 spells CASSQAVSRRYEQYF. The DNA for the CDR3 is TGCGCCAGCAGCCAAGCGGTCTCCCGGAGGTACGAGCAGTACTTC.

The genes are TRBV5-1 and TRBJ2-2; D possibly corresponds to TRBD1 (5 bases). In germline, CDR1 is SGHRS, CDR2 YFSETQ. V lost 0 bases and J lost 0, with 9 bases in between. The CDR3 length is 16 residues. The CDR3 bases are TGCGCCAGCAGCTTGGACAGGCAGACGAACACCGGGGAGCTGTTTTTT. This codes for CASSLDRQTNTGELFF.

This clone has only one observation. The rearrangement links TRBV27 to TRBJ2-7; tentatively, D is TRBD2 (5 bases). Deletions cut 6 bases from V and 7 bases from J, with 16 bases between. This CDR3 comprises 13 residues. The V gene's germline CDR1 is MNHEY and CDR2 SMNVEV (reference sequence). DNA of the CDR3: TGTGCCAGCAGAACCGGACTGGGAAAGGAGCAGTACTTC. It encodes CASRTGLGKEQYF.

The chain carries TRBV27 and TRBJ2-7, with 8 bases matching TRBD2. This CDR3 has 15 residues. Germline V gene lookup returns CDR1 MNHEY and CDR2 SMNVEV (reference sequence). V was clipped by 0 bases and J by 2 bases; unmatched bases: 3. CDR3 nucleotides: TGTGCCAGCAGTTTATCTAGCGGGATAGCCTACGAGCAGTACTTC. This translates into CASSLSSGIAYEQYF.

This clone was found once. The chain links TRBV6-4 to TRBJ2-1; TRBD2 might be the D (7 bases). Germline CDR1 is MRHNA and CDR2 is SNTAGT. Trimming removed 0 bases at V and 10 bases at J, with 13 bases between. There are 14 residues in the CDR3. CDR3 amino acids: CASSDSGGAGEQFF. Written as DNA, the CDR3 is TGTGCCAGCAGTGACTCAGGGGGGGCCGGGGAGCAGTTCTTC.

J is TRBJ1-1 and V is TRBV28; weak D call: TRBD1 (5 bases). CDR3 size: 17 residues. Germline CDR1 is MDHEN and CDR2 is SYDVKM. The V and J ends lost 7 bases and 1 base respectively, with 22 bases between them. CDR3 DNA sequence: TGTGCCAGCACAAGACCAATCGGGTCTCAGGGGAACACTGAAGCTTTCTTT. Its translation is CASTRPIGSQGNTEAFF.

This chain connects TRBV30 to TRBJ2-3; 8 nucleotides align to TRBD2. CDR3 length equals 16 residues. Trimming at V came to 0 bases and at J to 6 bases, leaving 11 bases not matched to a gene. The germline gives CDR1 GTSNPN, CDR2 SVGIG (reference sequence). CDR3 nucleotides: TGTGCCTGGAGTGTTACGGGAGCGGGAGCGGGGGATACGCAGTATTTT. Its translation: CAWSVTGAGAGDTQYF.

The chain uses TRBV7-8 and TRBJ2-2; weak D call: TRBD2 (5 bases). The CDR3 runs 15 residues. Trimming shortened V by 1 base and J by 2 bases, and 8 bases separated the two germline ends. Germline V gene data show CDR1 as SGHVS and CDR2 as FQNEAQ. The CDR3 sequence: CASSLVGGNTGELFF. The CDR3 DNA reads TGTGCCAGCAGCTTAGTCGGAGGAAACACCGGGGAGCTGTTTTTT.

The chain links TRBV29-1 to TRBJ2-1; 7 bases are shared with TRBD1. Per germline, CDR1 SQVTM and CDR2 ANQGSEA. The CDR3 has 11 amino acids. The V segment lost 3 bases and the J segment 10 bases; nucleotides outside the gene matches: 3. CDR3 loop: CSVETGLEQFF. The CDR3 region has the DNA TGCAGCGTTGAGACAGGGCTCGAGCAGTTCTTC.

The V gene is TRBV19, the J gene TRBJ2-2; 8 nucleotides line up with TRBD1. This CDR3 is built from 17 residues. CDR1 and CDR2 (germline): LNHDA, SQIVND (reference sequence). The V gene end was trimmed by 3 bases and the J gene end by 6 bases; junction bases not matched to a gene: 12. The CDR3 loop reads CASSIFLAGGRSGELFF. The CDR3 nucleotides are TGTGCCAGTAGTATCTTTCTGGCAGGGGGCAGGTCCGGGGAGCTGTTTTTT.

This clone was seen a handful of times. The chain carries TRBV28 and TRBJ1-1; unclear D gene. From germline, CDR1 is MDHEN and CDR2 SYDVKM. CDR3 length: 14 amino acids. Trimming removed 5 bases from V and 3 bases from J, with 13 bases in between. In DNA form, the CDR3 reads TGTGCCAGCAGTGCCCCGGTTGGGTACACTGAAGCTTTCTTT. Translation gives CASSAPVGYTEAFF.

The CDR3 reads CASSLVSPRGTDTQYF. DNA of the CDR3: TGTGCCAGCAGTTTGGTTAGCCCTAGGGGGACAGATACGCAGTATTTT. The chain links TRBV27 to TRBJ2-3, with TRBD1 as a possible D gene (6 bases). V lost 3 bases and J lost 3, with 16 bases in between. This CDR3 has 16 residues. Germline CDR1 reads MNHEY; CDR2 reads SMNVEV (reference sequence).

The genes are TRBV5-1 and TRBJ2-3; tentatively, D is TRBD2 (5 bases). CDR3 length: 16 residues. Trimming left V 0 bases short and J 0 bases short, with 11 bases between. Germline CDR1 is SGHRS and CDR2 is YFSETQ. The CDR3 nucleotides read TGCGCCAGCAGCTTGGGTCGGGGTGCTAGCACAGATACGCAGTATTTT. Translating gives CASSLGRGASTDTQYF.

The CDR3 loop reads CASTATSYEQYF. DNA of the CDR3: TGTGCCAGCACGGCCACAAGCTACGAGCAGTACTTC. The rearrangement uses TRBV6-1 and TRBJ2-7; D gene ambiguous. V was cut by 7 bases and J by 3 bases, with 10 bases left in between. There are 12 residues in the CDR3. Germline CDR1 MNHNS, CDR2 SASEGT.

The chain joins TRBV19 to TRBJ2-1, with a possible D match to TRBD2 (6 bases). Germline loops: CDR1 LNHDA, CDR2 SQIVND (reference sequence). Trimming left V 7 bases short and J 5 bases short, with 18 bases between. The CDR3 contains 15 residues. CDR3 region: CASIRGLGNDNEQFF. As DNA, the CDR3 is TGTGCCAGTATTAGGGGACTTGGGAACGACAATGAGCAGTTCTTC.

V usage is TRBV7-8 and J usage is TRBJ2-7; 8 nucleotides align to TRBD1. The CDR3 is 15 residues long. Germline CDR1 is SGHVS and CDR2 is FQNEAQ. V lost 0 bases, J lost 2 bases, and 3 bases stayed unmatched. The CDR3 is CASSLAGDRTYEQYF. The CDR3 nucleotides are TGTGCCAGCAGCTTAGCGGGGGACAGGACCTACGAGCAGTACTTC. Variable domain in full (rest from reference TRBV7-8 and TRBJ2-7): GAGVSQSPRYKVAKRGQDVALRCDPISGHVSLFWYQQALGQGPEFLTYFQNEAQLDKSGLPSDRFFAERPEGSVSTLKIQRTQQEDSAVYLCASSLAGDRTYEQYFGPGTRLTVT.

The chain has TRBV11-3 and TRBJ2-7; D remains unclear. There are 13 residues in the CDR3. Germline V gene sequence: CDR1 SGHNT, CDR2 YENEEA. The germline V and J ends were trimmed by 8 bases and 0 bases, with 11 bases remaining between them. The CDR3 sequence: CASRAKNSYEQYF. The CDR3 region has the DNA TGTGCCAGCCGGGCCAAGAACTCCTACGAGCAGTACTTC. Full variable domain (rest looked up from reference TRBV11-3 and TRBJ2-7): EAGVVQSPRYKIIEKKQPVAFWCNPISGHNTLYWYLQNLGQGPELLIRYENEEAVDDSQLPKDRFSAERLKGVDSTLKIQPAELGDSAVYLCASRAKNSYEQYFGPGTRLTVT.

The chain combines TRBV4-1 with TRBJ2-5; 13 bases are shared with TRBD2. Germline loops: CDR1 MGHRA, CDR2 YSYEKL. CDR3 length equals 16 residues. Trimming took 5 bases from V and 3 from J; bases not matched to a gene: 6. CDR3 nucleotides: TGCGCCAGCAGCTTGACTAGCGGGAGGCTAAAAGAGACCCAGTACTTC. It codes for CASSLTSGRLKETQYF.

This chain uses TRBV11-2 with TRBJ2-2, with no clear D. This CDR3 region has 14 residues. CDR1 SGHAT and CDR2 FQNNGV come from the germline V gene. V shed 1 base and J shed 4 bases, with 7 bases lying between them. The CDR3 reads CASSLGRATGELFF. CDR3 nucleotides: TGTGCCAGCAGCTTAGGACGGGCCACCGGGGAGCTGTTTTTT.

This clone was seen just once. The chain links TRBV28 to TRBJ1-2; D ambiguous. The germline CDR1 and CDR2 sequences are MDHEN and SYDVKM. The V gene lost 3 bases and the J gene lost 4 bases, with 9 bases spanning the gap. The CDR3 runs 13 residues. The CDR3 protein is CASSFRAIYGYTF. For the CDR3, the DNA is TGTGCCAGCAGTTTCCGGGCCATCTATGGCTACACCTTC.

This rearrangement joins TRBV27 to TRBJ2-7; TRBD1 might be the D (6 bases). CDR3 length equals 15 residues. Germline lookup yields CDR1 MNHEY and CDR2 SMNVEV (reference sequence). Trimming pared 2 bases from V and 5 bases from J, leaving 16 bases between. Here the CDR3 reads CASSLGTQGIHEQYF. In DNA form, the CDR3 reads TGTGCCAGCAGTTTAGGGACACAGGGTATCCACGAGCAGTACTTC.